The next 25 T cell receptor beta chains were all read from a single sample in a study of blood T cells in healthy people across ages. A second PCR, run for roughly 7 to 11 cycles, used a sample-barcoded 5' primer plus a J-beta primer mix. TCRdb used MiXCR to reprocess the 5' RACE reads, holding one entry per CDR3 protein. The data contain over a million distinct CDR3 sequences, roughly 64% of them singletons. Sequencing was done on a sample of blood. The source is a man aged 18 to 30 in good health.

The J gene is TRBJ2-3, the V gene TRBV7-9, with TRBD1 identical over 7 bases. Germline V gives CDR1 SEHNR, CDR2 FQNEAQ (reference sequence). The V gene end was trimmed by 2 bases and the J gene end by 1 base; junction bases not matched to a gene: 3. The CDR3 is 15 amino acids. For the CDR3, the DNA is TGTGCCAGCAGCTTAAGGGGGCGCGGCACAGATACGCAGTATTTT. Its protein is CASSLRGRGTDTQYF.

The chain uses TRBV29-1 and TRBJ1-5; D perhaps matches TRBD1 (6 bases). CDR3 size: 14 residues. V was cut by 1 base and J by 7 bases, with 14 bases left in between. Germline V gene lookup returns CDR1 SQVTM and CDR2 ANQGSEA. DNA for the CDR3: TGCAGCGTTGAAGTGGGGGGCAGGGGACAGCCCCAGCATTTT. Protein: CSVEVGGRGQPQHF.

Comment on this clonotype: The junction differs from germline at one of its ends, possibly a read error. This chain uses TRBV7-9 with TRBJ1-6; possible D gene TRBD1, 6 bases. Germline-derived CDR1 and CDR2 are SEHNR and FQNEAQ (reference sequence). This CDR3 has 15 amino acids. This CDR3 reads CASSPGQSFNSPLHF. In DNA, the CDR3 is TGTGCCAGCAGCCCAGGACAGTCCTTTAATTCACCCCTCCACTTT.

The rearrangement joins TRBV27 to TRBJ2-7; tentatively, D is TRBD1 or TRBD2 (5 bases each). Between the trimmed V and J ends, which lost 0 bases and 6 bases, there was a span of 9 bases. The CDR3 totals 13 residues. The germline CDR1 and CDR2 sequences are MNHEY and SMNVEV (reference sequence). CDR3 coding DNA: TGTGCCAGCAGTTTATCTGGGGACGGCGAGCAGTACTTC. This sequence encodes CASSLSGDGEQYF.

The chain has TRBV3-1 and TRBJ2-5, with a weak D call TRBD2 (6 bases). Germline CDR1 LGHDT, CDR2 YNNKEL (reference sequence). CDR3 length: 14 residues. With 0 bases removed from V and 13 bases from J, the gap between germline ends came to 18 bases. CDR3 bases: TGTGCCAGCAGCCAAGATCGCTTGGGGCGGGAACCGTACTTC. This translates into CASSQDRLGREPYF.

V usage is TRBV4-2 and J usage is TRBJ2-2, with D possibly matching TRBD2 (6 bases). Germline values: CDR1 LGHNA, CDR2 YNFKEQ. Trimming took 1 base from V and 4 from J, leaving 13 bases between them. This CDR3 spans 16 amino acids. The chain's CDR3 is CASSQAGGAPTGELFF. In DNA, the CDR3 is TGTGCCAGCAGCCAAGCCGGAGGGGCCCCCACCGGGGAGCTGTTTTTT.

The CDR3 is CASSLLGLAGSTSYNEQFF. The CDR3, as DNA: TGTGCCAGCAGTTTACTTGGACTAGCGGGTTCCACCTCCTACAATGAGCAGTTCTTC. The chain links TRBV27 to TRBJ2-1; TRBD2 matches at 11 bases. V trimming: 2 bases; J trimming: 0 bases; junction bases outside the gene matches: 9. There are 19 residues in the CDR3. Germline CDR1 MNHEY, CDR2 SMNVEV (reference sequence).

The chain couples TRBV27 to TRBJ2-5; D may correspond to TRBD1 or TRBD2 (5 bases each). Germline-derived CDR1 and CDR2 are MNHEY and SMNVEV (reference sequence). The length of the CDR3 is 16 residues. V gave up 5 bases and J gave up 4 bases, with 20 bases separating them. CDR3 in DNA: TGTGCCAGCAGTAATAAACCGGGACGTGGTATAGAGACCCAGTACTTC. Amino acid sequence: CASSNKPGRGIETQYF.

The chain has TRBV4-3 and TRBJ2-1, with a possible D match to TRBD2 (7 bases). The tail of the sequence fits TRBJ2-7 better, so the J call may be wrong. This CDR3 is built from 15 residues. Germline V CDR1 and CDR2: LGHNA, YSLEER. Here the CDR3 DNA reads TGCGCCAGCAGCACGAAAGGGGGGGCGGGGAATGAGCAGTACTTC. Translation gives CASSTKGGAGNEQYF.

This clonotype has more than one count but fewer than ten. The gene calls are TRBV5-1 and TRBJ2-3; the D is unclear. CDR1 and CDR2 (germline): SGHRS, YFSETQ. The ends were cut back, 0 bases at V and 5 bases at J, with 10 bases in the middle. The CDR3 consists of 14 residues. The CDR3 nucleotides read TGCGCCAGCAGCTTGGTTCCGGGTCAAGATACGCAGTATTTT. This encodes CASSLVPGQDTQYF.

V gene TRBV4-1 combines with J gene TRBJ1-2, with D possibly TRBD1 on 5 matching bases. Germline-derived CDR1 and CDR2 are MGHRA and YSYEKL. Trimming took 4 bases from V and 3 from J, leaving 18 bases between them. The CDR3 runs to 16 residues. The CDR3 nucleotides read TGCGCCAGCAGCCTTCGCGCGGGGAGGGGAGACTATGGCTACACCTTC. Amino acid sequence: CASSLRAGRGDYGYTF.

This chain uses TRBV20-1 with TRBJ2-5, with TRBD2 matching over 8 bases. V gave up 0 bases and J gave up 1 base; unmatched junction bases: 4. The germline V gene encodes CDR1 DFQATT and CDR2 SNEGSKA (reference sequence). The CDR3 is 15 amino acids. The CDR3 region has the DNA TGCAGTGCTAGAGATGGCGGGAGGATCCAAGAGACCCAGTACTTC. Protein sequence: CSARDGGRIQETQYF.

The chain uses TRBV20-1 and TRBJ2-1; 7 positions agree with TRBD1. The germline CDR1 and CDR2 sequences are DFQATT and SNEGSKA (reference sequence). V was clipped by 0 bases and J by 3 bases; unmatched bases: 5. The CDR3 is 15 residues long. CDR3 DNA: TGCAGTGCTAGAGACGTGGGACAGAGCTACAATGAGCAGTTCTTC. It codes for CSARDVGQSYNEQFF.

The sample holds a few counts of this clonotype. The CDR3 nucleotides are TGTGCCAGCTCTAAGGGGAGGGCCAACTATGGCTACACCTTC. Encoded protein: CASSKGRANYGYTF. This chain uses TRBV5-6 with TRBJ1-2; D might be TRBD1 (5 bases). This CDR3 is 14 amino acids long. V lost 7 bases to trimming and J lost 2 bases, with 15 bases between them. Germline CDR1 SGHDT, CDR2 YYEEEE.

The rearrangement uses TRBV7-9 and TRBJ1-2; 9 bases map to TRBD1. V gave up 8 bases and J gave up 8 bases; unmatched junction bases: 9. CDR3 length: 13 amino acids. Germline CDR1 SEHNR, CDR2 FQNEAQ (reference sequence). CDR3 sequence: CASATGQGLGYTF. The CDR3 DNA reads as TGTGCCAGCGCAACGGGACAGGGCTTAGGCTACACCTTC.

The chain carries TRBV4-3 and TRBJ1-2, with 9 bases fitting TRBD1. Germline lookup yields CDR1 LGHNA and CDR2 YSLEER. The CDR3 consists of 15 residues. The V gene end was trimmed by 0 bases and the J gene end by 6 bases; junction bases not matched to a gene: 5. The CDR3 spells CASSQENRGQDGYTF. In nucleotides, the CDR3 is TGCGCCAGCAGCCAAGAAAACAGGGGGCAGGATGGCTACACCTTC.

This sequence joins TRBV9 and TRBJ1-3, with a possible D match to TRBD1 (6 bases). V gave up 3 bases and J gave up 0 bases, with 13 bases separating them. CDR1 is SGDLS, CDR2 YYNGEE, per germline. CDR3 length equals 16 residues. The CDR3 bases are TGTGCCAGCAGCGCGTTTACAGGGAACTCTGGAAACACCATATATTTT. Translating gives CASSAFTGNSGNTIYF.

The V call is TRBV20-1, the J call TRBJ2-1, with 9 positions matching TRBD1. The germline gives CDR1 DFQATT, CDR2 SNEGSKA (reference sequence). V trimming: 0 bases; J trimming: 6 bases; junction bases outside the gene matches: 6. The CDR3 extends over 15 amino acids. The CDR3 sequence is CSARDRGTGINEQFF. DNA for the CDR3: TGCAGTGCTAGAGATAGAGGGACAGGGATCAATGAGCAGTTCTTC.

J is TRBJ2-1 and V is TRBV20-1, with D perhaps assigned TRBD1 or TRBD2 (5 bases each). CDR1 is DFQATT and CDR2 is SNEGSKA in the germline V gene (reference sequence). The CDR3 is 13 amino acids. V lost 1 base and J 8 bases, leaving 12 bases between the germline ends. The CDR3 sequence is CSARARGGHEQFF. CDR3 nucleotide sequence: TGCAGTGCTAGAGCGCGTGGGGGTCATGAGCAGTTCTTC.

On this clonotype itself: Being one base from a much bigger clone, this may be a read error. The gene calls are TRBV20-1 and TRBJ2-4; possibly TRBD2 for D (6 bases). The J call may be in error: the DNA end matches TRBJ2-7 better. CDR3 length: 12 residues. CDR1 is DFQATT, CDR2 SNEGSKA, per germline (reference sequence). CDR3 bases: TGCAGTGCTAGGTGGCGGGGCTACGAGCAGTACTTC. Translation: CSARWRGYEQYF.

The gene calls are TRBV12-3 or TRBV12-4 and TRBJ2-1; 11 nucleotides match TRBD2. The CDR3 is 17 amino acids. J gave up 2 bases and V 5 bases, and 8 bases lay outside the gene matches. In nucleotides, the CDR3 is TGTGCCAGCAGTCCTCTAGTAGCGGGAGGGCCCTACAATGAGCAGTTCTTC. Amino acids: CASSPLVAGGPYNEQFF.

This clonotype was picked up a small number of times. The rearrangement links TRBV5-1 to TRBJ2-7, with D possibly TRBD1 on 6 matching bases. This CDR3 contains 14 residues. With 1 base removed from V and 1 base from J, the gap between germline ends came to 9 bases. Germline V gene lookup returns CDR1 SGHRS and CDR2 YFSETQ. The CDR3 reads CASSLFDRSYEQYF. The CDR3 nucleotides are TGCGCCAGCAGCTTGTTCGACAGGTCCTACGAGCAGTACTTC.

This clonotype was picked up a small number of times. The chain has TRBV6-6 and TRBJ2-3, with a tentative D call TRBD2 (6 bases). V was clipped by 8 bases and J by 3 bases, with 15 bases between them. CDR3 size: 14 residues. CDR1 is MNHNY and CDR2 is SVGAGI in the germline V gene (reference sequence). The DNA of the CDR3 is TGTGCCAGCTTTCTGTGGGGAGGAACAGATACGCAGTATTTT. This sequence encodes CASFLWGGTDTQYF.

The V gene is TRBV29-1, the J gene TRBJ1-1; D gene unclear. The CDR3 contains 14 residues. Trimming left V 3 bases short and J 2 bases short, with 13 bases between. Germline V gene sequence: CDR1 SQVTM, CDR2 ANQGSEA. The CDR3 here is CSVEETGSNTEAFF. The CDR3 region has the DNA TGCAGCGTTGAGGAGACTGGGTCCAACACTGAAGCTTTCTTT.

The chain combines TRBV5-1 with TRBJ2-1; D might be TRBD2 (6 bases). Deletions cut 0 bases from V and 9 bases from J, with 13 bases between. This CDR3 spans 14 amino acids. In germline, CDR1 is SGHRS, CDR2 YFSETQ. The CDR3 bases are TGCGCCAGCAGCTTGGAGACTAGGGCGGCTGAGCAGTTCTTC. Encoded protein: CASSLETRAAEQFF.